The clone carrying this TCR beta chain was seen only a few times. Its antigen remains unknown. Data came from immunoSEQ multiplex PCR; TCRdb stores just in-frame clones and leaves some out. The sample carries tens of thousands of clones, roughly 90% recorded once. This CDR3 has 16 amino acids. The germline CDR1 and CDR2 sequences are SGDLS and YYNGEE. Trimming removed 4 bases at V and 5 bases at J, with 21 bases between. This record comes from a study of OX40 agonist ivuxolimab in advanced cancers. Study-level information: Dose-escalation cases comprised hepatocellular carcinoma, melanoma, renal cell or head and neck cancer. Males comprised around 78% of the group, whose mean age was about 60 years (range 23 to 79).

Study outcomes and limitations: There were also nonresponders showing low normalized T-cell clonal expansion. Relative to CD4+, CD8+ T cells held more expanded clones on average.

The clonotype originates from an adult with an advanced solid tumor such as melanoma, head and neck, liver or kidney cancer. The sequencing used CD4+ or CD8+ T cells sorted from blood, collected in a trial of the OX40 agonist ivuxolimab. The V and J genes are TRBV9 and TRBJ2-5, with D possibly TRBD2 on 6 matching bases. This CDR3 reads CASSPVGGISAETQYF. CDR3 sequence (DNA): TGTGCCAGCAGCCCAGTTGGGGGGATCTCGGCGGAGACCCAGTACTTC.